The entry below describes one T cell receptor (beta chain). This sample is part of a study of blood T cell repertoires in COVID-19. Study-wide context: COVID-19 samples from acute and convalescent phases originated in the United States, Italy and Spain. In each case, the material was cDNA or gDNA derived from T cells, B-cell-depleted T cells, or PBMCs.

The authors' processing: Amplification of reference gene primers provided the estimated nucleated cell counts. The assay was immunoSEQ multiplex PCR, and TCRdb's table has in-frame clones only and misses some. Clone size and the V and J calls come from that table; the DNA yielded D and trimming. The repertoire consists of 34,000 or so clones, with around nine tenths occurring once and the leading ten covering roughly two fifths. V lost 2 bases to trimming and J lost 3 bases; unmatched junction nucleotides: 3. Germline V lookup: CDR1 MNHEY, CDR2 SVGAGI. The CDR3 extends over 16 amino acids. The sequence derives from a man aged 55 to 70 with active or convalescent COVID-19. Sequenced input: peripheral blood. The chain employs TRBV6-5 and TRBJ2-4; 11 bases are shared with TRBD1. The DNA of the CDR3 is TGTGCCAGCAGTTACGTCGGGACAGGGGGCAAAAACATTCAGTACTTC. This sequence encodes CASSYVGTGGKNIQYF.